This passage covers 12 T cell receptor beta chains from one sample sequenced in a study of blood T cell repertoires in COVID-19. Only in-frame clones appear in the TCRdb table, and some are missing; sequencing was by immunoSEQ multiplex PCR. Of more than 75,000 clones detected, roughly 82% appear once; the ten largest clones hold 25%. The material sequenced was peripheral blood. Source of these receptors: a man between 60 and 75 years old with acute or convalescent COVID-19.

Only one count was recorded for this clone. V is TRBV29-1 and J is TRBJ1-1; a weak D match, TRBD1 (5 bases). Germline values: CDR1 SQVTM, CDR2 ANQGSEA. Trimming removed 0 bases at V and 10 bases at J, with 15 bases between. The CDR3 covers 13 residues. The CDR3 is CSVEDTGYGLAFF. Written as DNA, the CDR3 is TGCAGCGTTGAAGACACAGGTTACGGATTAGCTTTCTTT.

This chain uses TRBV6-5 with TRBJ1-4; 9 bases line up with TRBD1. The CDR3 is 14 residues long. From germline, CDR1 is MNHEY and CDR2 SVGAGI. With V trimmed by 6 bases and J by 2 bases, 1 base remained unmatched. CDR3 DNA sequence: TGTGCCAGCAGCACAGGGGGCACTAATGAAAAACTGTTTTTT. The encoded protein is CASSTGGTNEKLFF.

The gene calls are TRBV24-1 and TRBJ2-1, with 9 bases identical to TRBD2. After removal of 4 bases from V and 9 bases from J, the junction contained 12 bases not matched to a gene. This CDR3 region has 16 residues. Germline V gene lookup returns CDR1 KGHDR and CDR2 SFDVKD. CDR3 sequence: CATSDPASGNFGEQFF. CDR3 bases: TGTGCCACCAGTGACCCGGCTAGCGGGAATTTCGGTGAGCAGTTCTTC.

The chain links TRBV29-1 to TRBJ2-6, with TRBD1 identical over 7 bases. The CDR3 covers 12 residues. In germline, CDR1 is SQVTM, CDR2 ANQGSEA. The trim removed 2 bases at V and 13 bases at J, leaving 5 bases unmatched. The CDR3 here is CSVESSDRVLTF. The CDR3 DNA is TGCAGCGTTGAATCTTCGGACAGGGTCCTGACTTTC. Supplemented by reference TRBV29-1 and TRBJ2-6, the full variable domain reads SAVISQKPSRDICQRGTSLTIQCQVDSQVTMMFWYRQQPGQSLTLIATANQGSEATYESGFVIDKFPISRPNLTFSTLTVSNMSPEDSSIYLCSVESSDRVLTFGAGSRLTVL.

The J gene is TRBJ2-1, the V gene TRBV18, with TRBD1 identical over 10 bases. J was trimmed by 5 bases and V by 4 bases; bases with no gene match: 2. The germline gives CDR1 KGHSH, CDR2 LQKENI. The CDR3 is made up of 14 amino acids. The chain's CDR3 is CASSRTGGDNEQFF. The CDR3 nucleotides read TGTGCCAGCTCACGGACAGGGGGGGACAATGAGCAGTTCTTC.

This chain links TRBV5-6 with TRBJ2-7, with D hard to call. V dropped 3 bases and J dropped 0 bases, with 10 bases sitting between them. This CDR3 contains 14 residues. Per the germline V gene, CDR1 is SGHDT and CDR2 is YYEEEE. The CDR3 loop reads CASSSDTSSYEQYF. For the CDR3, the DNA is TGTGCCAGCAGCTCCGACACTTCCTCCTACGAGCAGTACTTC.

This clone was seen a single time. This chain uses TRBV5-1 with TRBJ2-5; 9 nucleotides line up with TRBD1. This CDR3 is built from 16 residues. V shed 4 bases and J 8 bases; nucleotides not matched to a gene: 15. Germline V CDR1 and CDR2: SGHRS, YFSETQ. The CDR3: CASSPHTGGFKRTQYF. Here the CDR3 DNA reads TGCGCCAGCAGCCCGCACACAGGGGGCTTCAAGAGAACCCAGTACTTC.

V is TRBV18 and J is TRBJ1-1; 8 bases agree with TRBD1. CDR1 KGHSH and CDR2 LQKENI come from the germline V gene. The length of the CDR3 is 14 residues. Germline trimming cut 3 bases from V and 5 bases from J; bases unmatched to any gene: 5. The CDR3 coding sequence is TGTGCCAGCTCACCGACAGGGGTTCGAACTGAAGCTTTCTTT. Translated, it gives CASSPTGVRTEAFF.

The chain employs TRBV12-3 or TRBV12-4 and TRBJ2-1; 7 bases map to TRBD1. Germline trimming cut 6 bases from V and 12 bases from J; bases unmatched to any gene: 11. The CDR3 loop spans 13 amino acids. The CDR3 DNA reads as TGTGCCAGCAGCCTTGACCAGGGGGTTTGGCAGTTCTTC. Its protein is CASSLDQGVWQFF.

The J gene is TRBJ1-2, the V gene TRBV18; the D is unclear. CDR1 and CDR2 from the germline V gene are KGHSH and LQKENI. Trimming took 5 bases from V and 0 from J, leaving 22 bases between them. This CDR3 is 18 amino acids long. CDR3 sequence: CASSGLAVAKPSNYGYTF. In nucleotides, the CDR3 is TGTGCCAGCTCAGGCCTAGCGGTGGCCAAACCATCTAACTATGGCTACACCTTC.

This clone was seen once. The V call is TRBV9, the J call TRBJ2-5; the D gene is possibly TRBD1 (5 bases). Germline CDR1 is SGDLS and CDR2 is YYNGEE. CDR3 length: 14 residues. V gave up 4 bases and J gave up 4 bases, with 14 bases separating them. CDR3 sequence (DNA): TGTGCCAGCAGCTTTCAGGGTTGGGGAGAGACCCAGTACTTC. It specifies CASSFQGWGETQYF. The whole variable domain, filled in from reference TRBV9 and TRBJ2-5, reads DSGVTQTPKHLITATGQRVTLRCSPRSGDLSVYWYQQSLDQGLQFLIQYYNGEERAKGNILERFSAQQFPDLHSELNLSSLELGDSALYFCASSFQGWGETQYFGPGTRLLVL.

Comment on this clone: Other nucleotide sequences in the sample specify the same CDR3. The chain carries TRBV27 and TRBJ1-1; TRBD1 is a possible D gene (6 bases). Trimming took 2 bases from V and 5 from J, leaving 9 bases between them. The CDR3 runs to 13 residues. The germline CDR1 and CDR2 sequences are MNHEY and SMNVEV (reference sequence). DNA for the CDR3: TGTGCCAGCAGTTTAGGGGGCCGGACTGAAGCTTTCTTT. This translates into CASSLGGRTEAFF.